The 25 T cell receptor beta chains listed next were all sequenced from one sample in a study of T cells in Graves' hyperthyroidism and ophthalmopathy (dated by TCRdb to between 2018 and 2021). The library was built by means of multiplex PCR. The reads were generated on an Illumina HiSeq 2000. The TCR beta CDR3 regions were amplified from RNA transcripts. The TCR CDR3 was subjected to a first round of RT-PCR using the HTBI primer set and the Qiagen OneStep RT-PCR kit. The public reads were run again by TCRdb, first through fastp at Q25 and then through MiXCR, and only productive beta chains were kept. Under each unique CDR3 protein, matching rows form one entry showing the most common genes and DNA. This sample holds about 600,000 distinct CDR3 sequences; around 14% were observed only once. Together, the top ten hold 7.1% of the sample. The sample consisted of blood. All receptors derive from a young woman with Graves' ophthalmopathy.

This chain connects TRBV9 to TRBJ2-2; 10 bases match TRBD2. V lost 0 bases to trimming and J lost 7 bases; unmatched junction nucleotides: 3. The CDR3 contains 15 residues. The germline CDR1 and CDR2 sequences are SGDLS and YYNGEE. CDR3 sequence reads: CASSVEPSGSGELFF. The CDR3 region has the DNA TGTGCCAGCAGCGTAGAACCTAGCGGGAGCGGGGAGCTGTTTTTT. Full variable domain (outside the CDR3, taken from reference TRBV9 and TRBJ2-2): DSGVTQTPKHLITATGQRVTLRCSPRSGDLSVYWYQQSLDQGLQFLIQYYNGEERAKGNILERFSAQQFPDLHSELNLSSLELGDSALYFCASSVEPSGSGELFFGEGSRLTVL.

There are many counts of this clonotype. The CDR3 protein is CASTEGSGRADTQYF. The CDR3 region has the DNA TGTGCCAGCACCGAAGGGTCAGGGAGGGCAGATACGCAGTATTTT. The rearrangement uses TRBV6-1 and TRBJ2-3; TRBD2 agrees at 7 bases. The CDR3 sequence is 15 residues long. V lost 7 bases to trimming and J lost 4 bases; unmatched junction nucleotides: 11. The germline gives CDR1 MNHNS, CDR2 SASEGT.

The genes are TRBV6-5 and TRBJ2-5, with 9 bases lining up with TRBD2. V shed 2 bases, J shed 7 bases, and the junction held 8 bases outside the gene matches. Germline lookup yields CDR1 MNHEY and CDR2 SVGAGI. The CDR3 has 15 amino acids. CDR3 sequence: CASSYPLAGRVTQYF. Written as DNA, the CDR3 is TGTGCCAGCAGTTACCCGCTAGCGGGACGGGTGACCCAGTACTTC.

The table lists this clonotype with many counts. This rearrangement joins TRBV7-2 to TRBJ2-4, with 12 bases identical to TRBD2. V dropped 5 bases and J dropped 0; count of bases not matched to a gene: 11. This CDR3 region has 19 residues. Germline lookup yields CDR1 SGHTA and CDR2 FQGNSA. The CDR3 is CASSPPELAGGLAKNIQYF. CDR3 in DNA: TGTGCCAGCAGCCCCCCTGAACTAGCGGGAGGACTAGCCAAAAACATTCAGTACTTC. The whole variable domain, filled in from reference TRBV7-2 and TRBJ2-4, reads GAGVSQSPSNKVTEKGKDVELRCDPISGHTALYWYRQSLGQGLEFLIYFQGNSAPDKSGLPSDRFSAERTGGSVSTLTIQRTQQEDSAVYLCASSPPELAGGLAKNIQYFGAGTRLSVL.

A few counts support this clonotype. The chain is built from TRBV6-1 and TRBJ1-2, with D perhaps TRBD1 (5 bases). The CDR3 has 15 residues. Trimming left V 3 bases short and J 5 bases short, with 16 bases between. The germline V gene encodes CDR1 MNHNS and CDR2 SASEGT. In DNA, the CDR3 is TGTGCCAGCAGTGAGTACTCCAGGGATGCTTATGGCTACACCTTC. Translated: CASSEYSRDAYGYTF.

Only a few counts were recorded for this clonotype. This may be a read error: a much more frequent sequence differs by one nucleotide. V usage is TRBV2 and J usage is TRBJ2-5, with 7 bases matching TRBD2. This CDR3 region has 14 residues. Germline lookup yields CDR1 SNHLY and CDR2 FYNNEI. The CDR3 nucleotides are TGTGCCAGCAGTGAGGGCGGGAGTCGAGAGACCCAGTGCTTC. Amino acid sequence: CASSEGGSRETQCF.

Only a few counts were recorded for this clonotype. This chain links TRBV4-1 with TRBJ2-7, with TRBD1 matching 9 bases. This CDR3 spans 14 amino acids. CDR1 and CDR2 (germline): MGHRA, YSYEKL. After removal of 3 bases from V and 3 bases from J, the junction contained 3 bases not matched to a gene. For the CDR3, the DNA is TGCGCCAGCAGCCAGAGGACAGGGGACTACGAGCAGTACTTC. Amino acid sequence: CASSQRTGDYEQYF.

This clonotype occurred many times. The chain carries TRBV3-1 and TRBJ2-1; D might be TRBD2 (6 bases). Germline CDR1 LGHDT, CDR2 YNNKEL (reference sequence). Trimming stripped 5 bases from V and 7 bases from J, with 15 bases between. This CDR3 region has 14 residues. The CDR3 nucleotides are TGTGCCAGCAGCGCTTACGGGAGTCGGAATGAGCAGTTCTTC. Protein: CASSAYGSRNEQFF.

This clonotype was counted a few times. A much larger clonotype is one base distant, so this may be a read error. V gene TRBV7-2 combines with J gene TRBJ2-7, with 11 bases lining up with TRBD1. CDR1 SGHTA and CDR2 FQGNSA come from the germline V gene. This CDR3 contains 16 residues. With 5 bases clipped from V and 2 bases from J, the junction kept 8 bases outside the gene matches. The CDR3 DNA reads as TGTGCCAGCAGCCGTCGGGACAGGGGGAGAGCCTACGAGCAGTACTTC. Translated, it gives CASSRRDRGRAYEQYF.

Many counts were recorded for this clonotype. The chain combines TRBV28 with TRBJ1-2, with TRBD1 matching over 9 bases. Trimming at V came to 5 bases and at J to 7 bases, leaving 5 bases not matched to a gene. This CDR3 is 13 amino acids long. Germline V gene lookup returns CDR1 MDHEN and CDR2 SYDVKM. CDR3 DNA sequence: TGTGCCAGCAGTCGACAGGGGGGTATTGGCTACACCTTC. Amino acid sequence: CASSRQGGIGYTF.

In its sample, this clonotype was seen many times. The V and J genes are TRBV7-2 and TRBJ2-1, with 9 bases that match TRBD2. V dropped 3 bases and J dropped 9; count of bases not matched to a gene: 6. The germline CDR1 and CDR2 sequences are SGHTA and FQGNSA. This CDR3 contains 14 residues. The CDR3 DNA follows: TGTGCCAGCAGCTTTGCGGGAGGGGTCTCTGAGCAGTTCTTC. It yields the protein CASSFAGGVSEQFF.

This sequence joins TRBV19 and TRBJ1-6; tentatively, D is TRBD1 (5 bases). This CDR3 spans 14 amino acids. Germline CDR1 is LNHDA and CDR2 is SQIVND (reference sequence). The V gene lost 5 bases and the J gene lost 10 bases, with 15 bases spanning the gap. This CDR3 is CASSSLRDRSPLHF. The CDR3 DNA is TGTGCCAGTAGTTCCCTCAGGGACCGATCACCCCTCCACTTT.

This clonotype was seen ten or more times. DNA of the CDR3: TGTGCCACCAGTGATGGTGGCTCCTACAATGAGCAGTTCTTC. This encodes CATSDGGSYNEQFF. The chain employs TRBV24-1 and TRBJ2-1; no reliable D call. V dropped 3 bases and J dropped 0 bases, with 5 bases sitting between them. The CDR3 sequence is 14 residues long. Germline loops: CDR1 KGHDR, CDR2 SFDVKD.

Points on this clonotype: This may be a read error, as it is one base from a much larger clone. The rearrangement links TRBV28 to TRBJ1-1; TRBD1 is a possible D gene (6 bases). The CDR3 consists of 15 residues. V lost 8 bases, J lost 4 bases, and 20 bases lay in between. Germline V gene sequence: CDR1 MDHEN, CDR2 SYDVKM. CDR3 protein: CASRYPGGLSTEAFF. In nucleotides, the CDR3 is TGTGCCAGCCGCTACCCGGGGGGGCTGAGCACTGAAGCTTTCTTT.

The chain joins TRBV7-8 to TRBJ1-2; 12 bases match TRBD1. The CDR3 extends over 18 amino acids. With 3 bases clipped from V and 2 bases from J, the junction kept 10 bases outside the gene matches. Looked up from germline, CDR1 is SGHVS and CDR2 is FQNEAQ. Written as DNA, the CDR3 is TGTGCCAGCAGCTTTGAGGTTGCGGGACAGGGGGCGAACTATGGCTACACCTTC. Translation: CASSFEVAGQGANYGYTF.

This clonotype was found many times. This chain links TRBV7-2 with TRBJ2-3; 14 nucleotides align to TRBD2. Germline CDR1 reads SGHTA; CDR2 reads FQGNSA. The CDR3 extends over 21 amino acids. J gave up 1 base and V 5 bases, and 17 bases lay outside the gene matches. The CDR3 DNA follows: TGTGCCAGCAGCCCGTCAGGGAGACTAGCGGGAGGGCCGCGTGGCACAGATACGCAGTATTTT. It encodes CASSPSGRLAGGPRGTDTQYF.

This clonotype appeared a few times. A much larger clone lies a single base off, so this may be a read error. V is TRBV7-9 and J is TRBJ2-7; 10 bases are a match to TRBD1. Germline CDR1 is SEHNR and CDR2 is FQNEAQ (reference sequence). The length of the CDR3 is 18 residues. The CDR3 DNA reads as TGTGCCAGCAGCTTAGTCCGTCCTGACAGGGGGCTCTCCTACGAGCGGTACTTC. Translation: CASSLVRPDRGLSYERYF.

CDR3 sequence reads: CASSLRVAGGQSSYNEQFF. DNA of the CDR3: TGTGCCAGCAGCTTGAGGGTAGCGGGAGGGCAGAGCTCCTACAATGAGCAGTTCTTC. The chain recombines TRBV5-4 with TRBJ2-1; TRBD2 matches at 11 bases. J was trimmed by 0 bases and V by 1 base; bases with no gene match: 9. The CDR3 contains 19 residues. The germline V gene encodes CDR1 SGHNT and CDR2 YYREEE (reference sequence).

In this sample, this clonotype turned up many times. V usage is TRBV12-3 or TRBV12-4 and J usage is TRBJ2-5; TRBD2 aligns across 9 bases. V lost 6 bases and J lost 5; bases outside the gene matches: 10. The CDR3 covers 15 residues. CDR3 nucleotide sequence: TGTGCCAGCAGGTCCCCCGGGACTAGCTTGGAGACCCAGTACTTC. It translates to CASRSPGTSLETQYF.

Many counts were recorded for this clonotype. The J gene is TRBJ2-7, the V gene TRBV28; 10 positions agree with TRBD1. The germline gives CDR1 MDHEN, CDR2 SYDVKM. This CDR3 has 14 residues. V gave up 6 bases and J gave up 1 base; unmatched junction bases: 3. CDR3 coding DNA: TGTGCCAGCAGATGGACAGGGGGATCCTACGAGCAGTACTTC. This encodes CASRWTGGSYEQYF.

This clonotype was detected ten times or more. The chain has TRBV19 and TRBJ1-5; 7 bases align to TRBD1. The CDR3 length is 16 residues. J was trimmed by 5 bases and V by 7 bases; bases with no gene match: 14. CDR1 and CDR2 (germline): LNHDA, SQIVND (reference sequence). Here the CDR3 reads CASTTGAATRYQPQHF. In DNA, the CDR3 is TGTGCCAGTACCACAGGGGCCGCTACTAGGTATCAGCCCCAGCATTTT.

This clonotype was seen at least ten times. J is TRBJ1-5 and V is TRBV7-9, with no clear D. Trimming removed 4 bases from V and 11 bases from J, with 12 bases in between. Germline-derived CDR1 and CDR2 are SEHNR and FQNEAQ (reference sequence). This CDR3 spans 12 amino acids. Here the CDR3 DNA reads TGTGCCAGCAGCTCGGGCCCCGCGGCCCAGCATTTT. Translation gives CASSSGPAAQHF.

This clonotype was recorded at least ten times. The chain combines TRBV12-3 or TRBV12-4 with TRBJ2-5, with 8 positions matching TRBD2. The CDR3 runs 16 residues. Trimming removed 6 bases from V and 3 bases from J; junction bases left unmatched: 12. The CDR3 spells CASSPPYGRAKETQYF. The CDR3 DNA follows: TGTGCCAGCAGCCCACCATACGGGAGGGCCAAAGAGACCCAGTACTTC.

This clonotype was counted between two and nine times. The CDR3: CASSPGGFTDTQYF. CDR3 nucleotides: TGTGCCAGCTCACCAGGGGGATTCACAGATACGCAGTATTTT. The chain uses TRBV18 and TRBJ2-3; D might be TRBD1 or TRBD2, each matching 5 bases. The length of the CDR3 is 14 residues. Per germline, CDR1 KGHSH and CDR2 LQKENI. Between the trimmed V and J ends, which lost 2 bases and 2 bases, there was a span of 8 bases.

This chain connects TRBV2 to TRBJ2-1, with 8 bases lining up with TRBD1. Germline assignment: CDR1 SNHLY and CDR2 FYNNEI. With 5 bases clipped from V and 8 bases from J, the junction kept 8 bases outside the gene matches. The CDR3 consists of 14 residues. This chain's CDR3 is CASSPWTGLDEQFF. CDR3 bases: TGTGCCAGCAGTCCTTGGACAGGGCTCGATGAGCAGTTCTTC.